The T cell receptor beta chain described here comes from a study of T cells in localized non-small cell lung cancer. Only in-frame clones appear in the TCRdb table, and some are missing; sequencing was by immunoSEQ multiplex PCR. Among about 41,000 clones listed, more than 85% were seen once. Looked up from germline, CDR1 is SNHLY and CDR2 is FYNNEI. The CDR3 has 14 amino acids. Unmatched junction bases numbered 7, after V lost 8 bases and J lost 2 bases. The V and J genes are TRBV2 and TRBJ1-2; 8 nucleotides line up with TRBD1. The sample consisted of peripheral blood, taken before any cancer treatment. The sequence came from a woman aged 18 to 55 with stage III lung adenocarcinoma. The chain's CDR3 is CASDSDRGNYGYTF. CDR3 sequence (DNA): TGTGCCAGCGATTCAGACAGGGGAAACTATGGCTACACCTTC.